Each of the 9 T cell receptor beta chains below was sequenced from the same sample in a study of circulating CD8 cells and anti-PD-1 response in melanoma. Live CD3+CD8+TCRalphabeta+ cells were sorted into four subsets by PD-1 and/or TIGIT. The QIAseq Immune Repertoire TCR panel built the libraries from roughly 16 ng of total RNA. TCRdb re-analysed the reads in MiXCR, keeping a single row per CDR3 protein. Among around 1,700 distinct CDR3 sequences listed, roughly 9% were seen once. The sample was CD8+ T cells from PBMCs, taken at baseline or after one month of anti-PD-1 therapy (not recorded which). The source is a human donor with melanoma.

By share, this clonotype ranks as large. The rearrangement uses TRBV9 and TRBJ2-7, with a tentative D call TRBD2 (6 bases). V lost 5 bases, J lost 3 bases, and 15 bases lay in between. This CDR3 spans 14 amino acids. Germline V gene sequence: CDR1 SGDLS, CDR2 YYNGEE. The CDR3 nucleotides are TGTGCCAGCAGTCCGGCACCGGGGGTCTACGAGCAGTACTTC. Translating it yields CASSPAPGVYEQYF. Using reference TRBV9 and TRBJ2-7 for the parts outside the CDR3, the full variable domain is DSGVTQTPKHLITATGQRVTLRCSPRSGDLSVYWYQQSLDQGLQFLIQYYNGEERAKGNILERFSAQQFPDLHSELNLSSLELGDSALYFCASSPAPGVYEQYFGPGTRLTVT.

The rearrangement links TRBV30 to TRBJ1-6, with D unclear. CDR1 and CDR2 from the germline V gene are GTSNPN and SVGIG (reference sequence). The CDR3 covers 15 residues. The V gene lost 0 bases and the J gene lost 9 bases, with 15 bases spanning the gap. CDR3 sequence (DNA): TGTGCCTGGAGTGTAGTGGCGGGAGGGATTTCACCCCTCCACTTT. Its protein product is CAWSVVAGGISPLHF. The whole variable domain, remainder taken from reference TRBV30 and TRBJ1-6, is SQTIHQWPATLVQPVGSPLSLECTVEGTSNPNLYWYRQAAGRGLQLLFYSVGIGQISSEVPQNLSASRPQDRQFILSSKKLLLSDSGFYLCAWSVVAGGISPLHFGNGTRLTVT.

Points on this clonotype: A much larger clone sits a single nucleotide away, making a read error possible. Likely a read error: the CDR3 ends without its conserved phenylalanine or tryptophan. The CDR3 reads CASRPGQGAWPLHS. DNA for the CDR3: TGTGCCAGCAGGCCGGGACAGGGGGCTTGGCCCCTCCACTCT. The V gene is TRBV2, the J gene TRBJ1-6; 12 bases fit TRBD1. Germline V CDR1 and CDR2: SNHLY, FYNNEI. J lost 13 bases, V lost 6 bases, and 7 bases had no gene match. The CDR3 totals 14 residues.

By proportion, this clonotype is large (0.1 to 1%). The J gene is TRBJ2-2, the V gene TRBV27; no reliable D call. The germline V and J ends were trimmed by 4 bases and 1 base, with 7 bases remaining between them. This CDR3 has 14 residues. Per germline, CDR1 MNHEY and CDR2 SMNVEV (reference sequence). The CDR3 is CASSSHLNTGELFF. The DNA of the CDR3 is TGTGCCAGCAGTTCACACTTGAACACCGGGGAGCTGTTTTTT.

The chain couples TRBV19 to TRBJ2-2, with D uncertain. The CDR3 has 13 residues. Germline CDR1 reads LNHDA; CDR2 reads SQIVND (reference sequence). V lost 2 bases to trimming and J lost 7 bases, with 8 bases between them. The CDR3 nucleotides read TGTGCCAGTAGTATAAATGAAATCGGGGAGCTGTTTTTT. This gives the protein CASSINEIGELFF.

Within the sample, this clonotype is large (0.1 to 1%). The chain couples TRBV28 to TRBJ1-2; no clear D. The CDR3 consists of 11 residues. Looked up from germline, CDR1 is MDHEN and CDR2 is SYDVKM. Between the trimmed V and J ends, which lost 10 bases and 3 bases, there was a span of 9 bases. CDR3 sequence (DNA): TGTGCCACCGGACGGGACTATGGCTACACCTTC. It codes for CATGRDYGYTF.

The table lists this clonotype with a few counts. The chain couples TRBV19 to TRBJ1-1, with D unclear. CDR3 length equals 13 residues. The V gene's germline CDR1 is LNHDA and CDR2 SQIVND (reference sequence). The germline V and J ends were trimmed by 4 bases and 5 bases, with 11 bases remaining between them. The chain's CDR3 is CASSSGMGTEAFF. The CDR3 DNA reads as TGTGCCAGTAGTAGCGGGATGGGGACTGAAGCTTTCTTT.

This clonotype qualifies as medium-sized (0.01 to 0.1%). The chain links TRBV20-1 to TRBJ2-3, with 13 bases aligning to TRBD2. CDR1 DFQATT and CDR2 SNEGSKA come from the germline V gene (reference sequence). Germline trimming cut 2 bases from V and 5 bases from J; bases unmatched to any gene: 16. This CDR3 is 19 amino acids long. This chain's CDR3 is CSARSAGTSGESNIDTQYF. The CDR3 DNA sequence: TGCAGTGCTAGATCAGCCGGGACTAGCGGGGAATCGAATATAGATACGCAGTATTTT.

This chain joins TRBV15 and TRBJ2-4; D is possibly TRBD1 (5 bases). The V end was cut by 5 bases, the J end by 1 base, with 15 bases between. The CDR3 consists of 16 residues. Germline V lookup: CDR1 LNHNV, CDR2 YYDKDF (reference sequence). The CDR3 nucleotides read TGTGCCACCAGCGGAAGACCCAGGGTGGCCAAAAACATTCAGTACTTC. Translation: CATSGRPRVAKNIQYF.